The 17 T cell receptor beta chains given below trace back to one sample, sequenced in a study of pediatric ulcerative colitis. Data came from immunoSEQ multiplex PCR; TCRdb stores just in-frame clones and leaves some out. The data show tens of thousands of clones, approximately 87% seen once. The source material was blood. Source of these receptors: a boy aged 5 to 17 with severe ulcerative colitis.

The gene calls are TRBV25-1 and TRBJ2-3, with 11 bases identical to TRBD2. J gave up 1 base and V 0 bases, and 3 bases lay outside the gene matches. The CDR3 length is 17 residues. From germline, CDR1 is MGHDK and CDR2 SYGVNS. CDR3 in DNA: TGTGCCAGCAGTGAATACACTAGCGGGAGTGGCACAGATACGCAGTATTTT. It yields the protein CASSEYTSGSGTDTQYF.

The chain uses TRBV18 and TRBJ2-2; 7 nucleotides match TRBD1. CDR1 is KGHSH, CDR2 LQKENI, per germline. The CDR3 contains 16 residues. V lost 4 bases, J lost 5 bases, and 10 bases stayed unmatched. The chain's CDR3 is CASSLINRGLTGELFF. In DNA form, the CDR3 reads TGTGCCAGCTCACTTATCAACAGGGGTTTGACCGGGGAGCTGTTTTTT.

The chain recombines TRBV6-6 with TRBJ1-1, with D possibly TRBD1 on 5 matching bases. The CDR3 totals 14 residues. The V gene lost 3 bases and the J gene lost 4 bases, with 12 bases spanning the gap. Germline V gene data show CDR1 as MNHNY and CDR2 as SVGAGI (reference sequence). The CDR3 DNA reads TGTGCCAGCAGTTATCCCCTGAGGGGCACTGAAGCTTTCTTT. Protein product: CASSYPLRGTEAFF.

This chain joins TRBV11-2 and TRBJ2-3, with 8 bases lining up with TRBD2. Germline CDR1 is SGHAT and CDR2 is FQNNGV. There are 18 residues in the CDR3. J lost 1 base, V lost 0 bases, and 9 bases had no gene match. This chain's CDR3 is CASSLELSGRGGTDTQYF. The CDR3 DNA reads as TGTGCCAGCAGCTTAGAGTTGTCCGGGAGGGGTGGCACAGATACGCAGTATTTT.

Written as DNA, the CDR3 is TGTGCCAGCAGTGACTTGGCTAGCAATCAGCCCCAGCATTTT. It encodes CASSDLASNQPQHF. The V call is TRBV6-4, the J call TRBJ1-5; D ambiguous. Germline V gives CDR1 MRHNA, CDR2 SNTAGT. This CDR3 has 14 amino acids. Trimming cost V 1 base and J 0 bases, with 4 bases left between them.

Comment on this clone: Other nucleotide sequences from this sample produce the same CDR3. The chain has TRBV20-1 and TRBJ2-5; D not certain. Germline CDR1 and CDR2: DFQATT and SNEGSKA (reference sequence). Between the trimmed V and J ends, which lost 5 bases and 5 bases, there was a span of 9 bases. The CDR3 length is 11 residues. CDR3 bases: TGCAGTGCTGGTCAGCAGGAGACCCAGTACTTC. Translated: CSAGQQETQYF.

In this sample, this clone turned up once. The chain links TRBV27 to TRBJ1-3; 7 bases agree with TRBD1. The germline CDR1 and CDR2 sequences are MNHEY and SMNVEV (reference sequence). CDR3 length: 17 amino acids. Germline trimming cut 0 bases from V and 4 bases from J; bases unmatched to any gene: 9. The CDR3 is CASSLSGPTGMGNTIYF. CDR3 bases: TGTGCCAGCAGTTTATCCGGCCCGACAGGGATGGGAAACACCATATATTTT.

This chain connects TRBV4-1 to TRBJ1-1, with 8 bases fitting TRBD1. Per germline, CDR1 MGHRA and CDR2 YSYEKL. Trimming at V came to 4 bases and at J to 1 base, leaving 2 bases not matched to a gene. The CDR3 is made up of 14 amino acids. CDR3 amino acids: CASSRGQGNTEAFF. CDR3 DNA sequence: TGCGCCAGCAGCCGTGGACAGGGGAACACTGAAGCTTTCTTT.

This clone was seen more than once but under ten times. The J gene is TRBJ1-1, the V gene TRBV30, with 7 bases lining up with TRBD1. Germline loops: CDR1 GTSNPN, CDR2 SVGIG (reference sequence). V was clipped by 3 bases and J by 7 bases; unmatched bases: 2. The CDR3 length is 11 residues. This CDR3 is CAWRTGLEAFF. The CDR3, as DNA: TGTGCCTGGAGGACAGGGCTTGAAGCTTTCTTT.

V gene TRBV6-6 combines with J gene TRBJ1-1; D remains ambiguous. The germline V gene has CDR1 MNHNY and CDR2 SVGAGI (reference sequence). Trimming took 4 bases from V and 5 from J, leaving 8 bases between them. The CDR3 runs 12 residues. CDR3 coding DNA: TGTGCCAGCAGTTTTATGGGAACTGAAGCTTTCTTT. Translated, it gives CASSFMGTEAFF.

CDR3 protein: CSVQREWENTEAFF. The CDR3 nucleotides read TGCAGCGTTCAGAGAGAGTGGGAGAACACTGAAGCTTTCTTT. The rearrangement links TRBV29-1 to TRBJ1-1; D not resolved. Germline CDR1 is SQVTM and CDR2 is ANQGSEA. The CDR3 length is 14 residues. With 5 bases removed from V and 1 base from J, the gap between germline ends came to 14 bases.

This rearrangement joins TRBV6-5 to TRBJ1-1; D is possibly TRBD1 (5 bases). The CDR3 sequence is 14 residues long. Trimming removed 0 bases from V and 7 bases from J, with 12 bases in between. The V gene's germline CDR1 is MNHEY and CDR2 SVGAGI. The chain's CDR3 is CASSYSGTVDEAFF. CDR3 nucleotides: TGTGCCAGCAGTTACTCGGGGACGGTGGATGAAGCTTTCTTT.

The rearrangement uses TRBV27 and TRBJ2-1; 12 bases map to TRBD2. Trimming took 5 bases from V and 5 from J; bases not matched to a gene: 4. The CDR3 has 15 amino acids. Germline V gene sequence: CDR1 MNHEY, CDR2 SMNVEV (reference sequence). In nucleotides, the CDR3 is TGTGCCAGCAGTACAAGGACTAGCGGGAACAATGAGCAGTTCTTC. Its protein product is CASSTRTSGNNEQFF.

J is TRBJ2-7 and V is TRBV6-6; perhaps TRBD2 as D (5 bases). The germline gives CDR1 MNHNY, CDR2 SVGAGI (reference sequence). V was shortened by 6 bases and J by 2 bases, with 17 bases between the two germline ends. There are 15 residues in the CDR3. The CDR3 DNA reads as TGTGCCAGCAGCTATACTCCCGGGAAAACCTACGAGCAGTACTTC. Encoded protein: CASSYTPGKTYEQYF.

The chain links TRBV5-4 to TRBJ1-2; 7 nucleotides agree with TRBD1. V trimming: 4 bases; J trimming: 8 bases; junction bases outside the gene matches: 20. Germline loops: CDR1 SGHNT, CDR2 YYREEE (reference sequence). CDR3 length equals 17 residues. The CDR3 region has the DNA TGTGCCAGCAGCCTCTCCCGAGGACAGGCCGGGGGTGGCGGCTACACCTTC. This encodes CASSLSRGQAGGGGYTF. Drawing the rest from reference TRBV5-4 and TRBJ1-2, the complete variable domain is ETGVTQSPTHLIKTRGQQVTLRCSSQSGHNTVSWYQQALGQGPQFIFQYYREEENGRGNFPPRFSGLQFPNYSSELNVNALELDDSALYLCASSLSRGQAGGGGYTFGSGTRLTVV.

J is TRBJ2-1 and V is TRBV7-2, with D possibly called TRBD1 or TRBD2 (5 bases each). V dropped 2 bases and J dropped 4 bases, with 15 bases sitting between them. The CDR3 has 16 residues. Per germline, CDR1 SGHTA and CDR2 FQGNSA. This chain's CDR3 is CASSLSGASSYNEQFF. CDR3 DNA sequence: TGTGCCAGCAGCTTATCCGGGGCCAGCTCTTACAATGAGCAGTTCTTC.

The V and J genes are TRBV14 and TRBJ2-3; 7 bases align to TRBD2. With 4 bases clipped from V and 9 bases from J, the junction kept 7 bases outside the gene matches. From germline, CDR1 is SGHDN and CDR2 FVKESK. The CDR3 sequence is 13 residues long. CDR3 DNA: TGTGCCAGCAGCCCCCGCCTAGCGGCGACGCAGTATTTT. Translating gives CASSPRLAATQYF. The whole variable domain, filled in from reference TRBV14 and TRBJ2-3, reads EAGVTQFPSHSVIEKGQTVTLRCDPISGHDNLYWYRRVMGKEIKFLLHFVKESKQDESGMPNNRFLAERTGGTYSTLKVQPAELEDSGVYFCASSPRLAATQYFGPGTRLTVL.